Shown below are 4 T cell receptor beta chains from a single sample sequenced in a study of shared clonotypes between healthy human individuals. Measured with immunoSEQ multiplex PCR; TCRdb has only the in-frame clones, and not every one. The table includes fewer than 600,000 clones, roughly 80% detected once. The sequenced sample was PBMCs. These receptors came from a woman aged 40 to 49 in good health. Some clones in this sample may be carry-over from other donors' samples.

The chain carries TRBV5-6 and TRBJ2-3, with D uncertain. V was pared by 0 bases and J by 2 bases, with 4 bases between. The germline gives CDR1 SGHDT, CDR2 YYEEEE. The CDR3 has 13 amino acids. The CDR3 coding sequence is TGTGCCAGCAGCTTGGCCTCCACAGATACGCAGTATTTT. It codes for CASSLASTDTQYF.

The CDR3 here is CASSFIGVAGAQNNEQFF. The CDR3 DNA sequence: TGTGCCAGCAGCTTTATAGGAGTAGCGGGAGCTCAGAACAATGAGCAGTTCTTC. The chain employs TRBV5-4 and TRBJ2-1, with TRBD2 identical over 9 bases. V was pared by 2 bases and J by 5 bases, with 14 bases of the junction left unmatched. This CDR3 comprises 18 residues. Germline V gene data show CDR1 as SGHNT and CDR2 as YYREEE (reference sequence).

The chain joins TRBV6-6 to TRBJ2-3; D is undetermined. With 7 bases removed from V and 3 bases from J, the gap between germline ends came to 8 bases. CDR3 length: 12 residues. Per the germline V gene, CDR1 is MNHNY and CDR2 is SVGAGI (reference sequence). The CDR3 reads CASKGETDTQYF. The CDR3 nucleotides read TGTGCCAGCAAGGGCGAAACAGATACGCAGTATTTT.

The chain links TRBV30 to TRBJ2-3, with a possible D match to TRBD2 (5 bases). V lost 0 bases, J lost 4 bases, and 17 bases lay in between. Germline V gene data show CDR1 as GTSNPN and CDR2 as SVGIG (reference sequence). CDR3 length: 16 amino acids. The CDR3 DNA sequence: TGTGCCTGGAGTGTACGTAGCGAGACATTCCCAGATACGCAGTATTTT. This sequence encodes CAWSVRSETFPDTQYF.